These 25 T cell receptor beta chains were all obtained from the same sample, sequenced in a study of cytomegalovirus exposure and HLA in healthy donors. The PCR ran on 60 Vbeta and 13 Jbeta primers. The assay was immunoSEQ multiplex PCR, and TCRdb's table has in-frame clones only and misses some. This repertoire shows approximately 150,000 clones, 70% to 75% found once; its top ten account for around 4.6%. The sample taken for sequencing was PBMCs. The receptors were gathered from a man aged 18 to 29 in good health and CMV-seropositive.

The chain employs TRBV6-1 and TRBJ2-7; 7 positions match TRBD2. Trimming at V came to 4 bases and at J to 7 bases, leaving 7 bases not matched to a gene. Germline-derived CDR1 and CDR2 are MNHNS and SASEGT. The CDR3 totals 13 residues. CDR3 protein: CASSGGRADEQYV. Here the CDR3 DNA reads TGTGCCAGCAGTGGGGGGAGGGCCGATGAGCAGTACGTC.

The J gene is TRBJ1-2, the V gene TRBV25-1; D is unclear. Germline V gene sequence: CDR1 MGHDK, CDR2 SYGVNS. The CDR3 covers 15 residues. V shed 2 bases and J shed 8 bases, with 18 bases lying between them. The CDR3 reads CASSELYGGPRGYTF. CDR3 DNA sequence: TGTGCCAGCAGTGAACTCTACGGAGGGCCGAGAGGCTACACCTTC.

The CDR3 sequence is CASSLKQVASTEAFF. The CDR3 nucleotides read TGTGCCAGCAGTCTGAAACAGGTCGCTAGCACTGAAGCTTTCTTT. This chain connects TRBV27 to TRBJ1-1, with a possible D match to TRBD1 (5 bases). Germline lookup yields CDR1 MNHEY and CDR2 SMNVEV (reference sequence). Trimming took off 5 bases at V and 4 bases at J, with 17 bases between the two ends. The CDR3 runs to 15 residues.

The CDR3 is CAWTRGQGEKLFF. The CDR3 bases are TGTGCCTGGACGCGGGGGCAAGGTGAAAAACTGTTTTTT. The chain joins TRBV30 to TRBJ1-4, with D possibly being TRBD1 (6 bases). V was shortened by 4 bases and J by 7 bases, with 13 bases between the two germline ends. CDR3 length equals 13 residues. The V gene's germline CDR1 is GTSNPN and CDR2 SVGIG (reference sequence).

This clone was found once. This rearrangement joins TRBV11-3 to TRBJ2-1, with a weak D call TRBD1 (6 bases). Trimming took off 3 bases at V and 3 bases at J, with 9 bases between the two ends. Per the germline V gene, CDR1 is SGHNT and CDR2 is YENEEA. The CDR3 contains 14 residues. The CDR3 DNA sequence: TGTGCCAGCAGCTTCCCAGGGGTCTACAATGAGCAGTTCTTC. Its protein is CASSFPGVYNEQFF.

The chain recombines TRBV7-8 with TRBJ2-3, with 7 positions matching TRBD2. Per the germline V gene, CDR1 is SGHVS and CDR2 is FQNEAQ. The CDR3 runs 17 residues. J was trimmed by 1 base and V by 0 bases; bases with no gene match: 7. Here the CDR3 DNA reads TGTGCCAGCAGCTTAGCGCGTTGGAGCGGGGGCACAGATACGCAGTATTTT. This translates into CASSLARWSGGTDTQYF. The full variable domain, completed using reference TRBV7-8 and TRBJ2-3, is GAGVSQSPRYKVAKRGQDVALRCDPISGHVSLFWYQQALGQGPEFLTYFQNEAQLDKSGLPSDRFFAERPEGSVSTLKIQRTQQEDSAVYLCASSLARWSGGTDTQYFGPGTRLTVL.

The chain carries TRBV5-1 and TRBJ1-1; unclear D gene. The CDR3 runs 13 residues. Germline V CDR1 and CDR2: SGHRS, YFSETQ. The V gene lost 0 bases and the J gene lost 3 bases, with 6 bases spanning the gap. This CDR3 reads CASSLEPDTEAFF. CDR3 nucleotides: TGCGCCAGCAGCTTGGAGCCGGACACTGAAGCTTTCTTT.

This chain connects TRBV25-1 to TRBJ2-3, with 7 bases lining up with TRBD2. J lost 2 bases, V lost 3 bases, and 8 bases had no gene match. Germline V gives CDR1 MGHDK, CDR2 SYGVNS. The CDR3 sequence is 16 residues long. The CDR3 spells CASSEGTGGVTDTQYF. The CDR3 DNA is TGTGCCAGCAGTGAGGGGACGGGGGGAGTCACAGATACGCAGTATTTT. Full variable domain (rest looked up from reference TRBV25-1 and TRBJ2-3): EADIYQTPRYLVIGTGKKITLECSQTMGHDKMYWYQQDPGMELHLIHYSYGVNSTEKGDLSSESTVSRIRTEHFPLTLESARPSHTSQYLCASSEGTGGVTDTQYFGPGTRLTVL.

The genes are TRBV5-1 and TRBJ2-3; D unresolved. The CDR3 is 16 amino acids. V was cut by 1 base and J by 0 bases, with 12 bases left in between. Looked up from germline, CDR1 is SGHRS and CDR2 is YFSETQ. Here the CDR3 reads CASSLTPDLSTDTQYF. The CDR3 bases are TGCGCCAGCAGCTTGACTCCAGACTTGAGCACAGATACGCAGTATTTT.

This clone showed up just once. V gene TRBV5-5 combines with J gene TRBJ2-7, with 11 positions matching TRBD2. The CDR3 spans 14 residues. CDR1 is SGHKS, CDR2 YYEKEE, per germline (reference sequence). V gave up 1 base and J gave up 5 bases; unmatched junction bases: 2. Here the CDR3 reads CASSLTSGSDEQYV. The CDR3, as DNA: TGTGCCAGCAGCTTGACTAGCGGGAGTGACGAGCAGTACGTC.

The chain links TRBV18 to TRBJ1-4, with a tentative D call TRBD1 (5 bases). The CDR3 is 15 residues long. The germline V gene has CDR1 KGHSH and CDR2 LQKENI. Trimming stripped 4 bases from V and 4 bases from J, with 13 bases between. CDR3 coding DNA: TGTGCCAGCTCACTCCCAGGGAGGCTTAATGAAAAACTGTTTTTT. This gives the protein CASSLPGRLNEKLFF. The full variable domain, completed using reference TRBV18 and TRBJ1-4, is NAGVMQNPRHLVRRRGQEARLRCSPMKGHSHVYWYRQLPEEGLKFMVYLQKENIIDESGMPKERFSAEFPKEGPSILRIQQVVRGDSAAYFCASSLPGRLNEKLFFGSGTQLSVL.

J is TRBJ2-2 and V is TRBV6-5; a possible D gene is TRBD2 (6 bases). From germline, CDR1 is MNHEY and CDR2 SVGAGI. Trimming removed 5 bases at V and 2 bases at J, with 12 bases between. The CDR3 covers 15 residues. The CDR3 coding sequence is TGTGCCAGCAGTCCCGGGACTGCAAACACCGGGGAGCTGTTTTTT. Protein product: CASSPGTANTGELFF.

This clone showed up just a few times. The chain is built from TRBV19 and TRBJ1-2, with TRBD1 matching over 10 bases. Germline-derived CDR1 and CDR2 are LNHDA and SQIVND (reference sequence). After removal of 5 bases from V and 6 bases from J, the junction contained 3 bases not matched to a gene. This CDR3 contains 13 residues. The CDR3 DNA follows: TGTGCCAGTAGTTCCGGGACAGGGGATGGCTACACCTTC. Translated: CASSSGTGDGYTF.

This chain joins TRBV4-1 and TRBJ1-2, with D possibly TRBD1 on 5 matching bases. Germline-derived CDR1 and CDR2 are MGHRA and YSYEKL. The CDR3 extends over 15 amino acids. The V gene lost 5 bases and the J gene lost 4 bases, with 17 bases spanning the gap. For the CDR3, the DNA is TGCGCCAGCAGCAGGACAATACAGGCGCCCTATGGCTACACCTTC. The encoded protein is CASSRTIQAPYGYTF.

The CDR3 DNA follows: TGCGCCAGCAGCTTGGCCAGTACAGGGGGGCGCACAGATACGCAGTATTTT. Amino acids: CASSLASTGGRTDTQYF. V and J are TRBV5-1 and TRBJ2-3, with 8 bases matching TRBD1. The germline gives CDR1 SGHRS, CDR2 YFSETQ. J lost 1 base, V lost 0 bases, and 7 bases had no gene match. The CDR3 totals 17 residues.

J is TRBJ1-1 and V is TRBV5-4; D might be TRBD1 (5 bases). V lost 1 base and J 0 bases, leaving 7 bases between the germline ends. The CDR3 covers 14 residues. Looked up from germline, CDR1 is SGHNT and CDR2 is YYREEE (reference sequence). The CDR3 coding sequence is TGTGCCAGCAGCTTGCAGGGCGTGAACACTGAAGCTTTCTTT. The encoded protein is CASSLQGVNTEAFF.

This clone was picked up one time. The chain couples TRBV27 to TRBJ1-2; TRBD1 agrees at 8 bases. The CDR3 covers 14 residues. In germline, CDR1 is MNHEY, CDR2 SMNVEV (reference sequence). With V trimmed by 5 bases and J by 6 bases, 8 bases remained unmatched. The CDR3 loop is CASSPATGEDGYTF. The CDR3, as DNA: TGTGCCAGCAGTCCCGCGACAGGGGAGGATGGCTACACCTTC.

This chain links TRBV7-9 with TRBJ1-6; 7 bases line up with TRBD1. CDR3 length: 16 residues. V lost 5 bases and J lost 6; bases outside the gene matches: 10. Germline V CDR1 and CDR2: SEHNR, FQNEAQ (reference sequence). The DNA of the CDR3 is TGTGCCAGCAGCGTGACAGGGAGTAGAATTAATTCACCCCTCCACTTT. This encodes CASSVTGSRINSPLHF.

This clone was seen only a few times. The chain carries TRBV5-1 and TRBJ1-2; no clear D. This CDR3 is built from 15 residues. Germline V lookup: CDR1 SGHRS, CDR2 YFSETQ. V was cut by 2 bases and J by 4 bases, with 15 bases left in between. CDR3 sequence (DNA): TGCGCCAGCAGCTTTAGGAGGGAAGACCCCTATGGCTACACCTTC. It specifies CASSFRREDPYGYTF.

The count of this clone is one. The rearrangement uses TRBV30 and TRBJ2-2, with TRBD2 as a possible D gene (6 bases). Between the trimmed V and J ends, which lost 8 bases and 6 bases, there was a span of 19 bases. Germline V gene sequence: CDR1 GTSNPN, CDR2 SVGIG (reference sequence). This CDR3 is built from 14 residues. This CDR3 reads CARNSQWGAGELFF. As DNA, the CDR3 is TGTGCCCGGAATTCACAGTGGGGGGCCGGGGAGCTGTTTTTT. Together with reference TRBV30 and TRBJ2-2, the CDR3 gives the full variable domain: SQTIHQWPATLVQPVGSPLSLECTVEGTSNPNLYWYRQAAGRGLQLLFYSVGIGQISSEVPQNLSASRPQDRQFILSSKKLLLSDSGFYLCARNSQWGAGELFFGEGSRLTVL.

The chain uses TRBV11-3 and TRBJ1-1; no clear D gene. V gave up 2 bases and J gave up 11 bases, with 12 bases separating them. CDR3 length equals 12 residues. The germline CDR1 and CDR2 sequences are SGHNT and YENEEA. CDR3 protein: CASSLTAVGAFF. The CDR3 DNA sequence: TGTGCCAGCAGCTTAACGGCGGTAGGCGCTTTCTTT.

The CDR3 reads CASRPRGGETQYF. CDR3 nucleotide sequence: TGTGCCAGCAGACCAAGGGGGGGGGAGACCCAGTACTTC. The chain links TRBV7-2 to TRBJ2-5; D might be TRBD2 (7 bases). CDR3 length: 13 amino acids. The ends were cut back, 6 bases at V and 5 bases at J, with 13 bases in the middle. CDR1 is SGHTA and CDR2 is FQGNSA in the germline V gene.

This rearrangement joins TRBV2 to TRBJ1-1; possibly TRBD1 for D (6 bases). V was trimmed by 7 bases and J by 1 base, leaving 16 bases between them. Germline CDR1 is SNHLY and CDR2 is FYNNEI. The CDR3 has 15 amino acids. DNA of the CDR3: TGTGCCAGCATCCCCTTGGGACAATCGAACACTGAAGCTTTCTTT. It specifies CASIPLGQSNTEAFF. Filled out from reference TRBV2 and TRBJ1-1, the complete variable domain reads EPEVTQTPSHQVTQMGQEVILRCVPISNHLYFYWYRQILGQKVEFLVSFYNNEISEKSEIFDDQFSVERPDGSNFTLKIRSTKLEDSAMYFCASIPLGQSNTEAFFGQGTRLTVV.

The V call is TRBV7-2, the J call TRBJ1-5; perhaps TRBD1 as D (5 bases). CDR3 length: 14 amino acids. Per the germline V gene, CDR1 is SGHTA and CDR2 is FQGNSA. V lost 7 bases and J 0 bases, leaving 10 bases between the germline ends. The CDR3 DNA reads as TGTGCCAGCACATCACAGGTTAGCAATCAGCCCCAGCATTTT. This gives the protein CASTSQVSNQPQHF.

The gene calls are TRBV11-2 and TRBJ1-4; no firm D call. The CDR3 is 15 residues long. V lost 5 bases, J lost 5 bases, and 15 bases lay in between. Germline lookup yields CDR1 SGHAT and CDR2 FQNNGV. The CDR3 sequence is CASSPGGVSNEKLFF. The CDR3 DNA reads TGTGCCAGCAGCCCCGGCGGTGTTTCAAATGAAAAACTGTTTTTT.